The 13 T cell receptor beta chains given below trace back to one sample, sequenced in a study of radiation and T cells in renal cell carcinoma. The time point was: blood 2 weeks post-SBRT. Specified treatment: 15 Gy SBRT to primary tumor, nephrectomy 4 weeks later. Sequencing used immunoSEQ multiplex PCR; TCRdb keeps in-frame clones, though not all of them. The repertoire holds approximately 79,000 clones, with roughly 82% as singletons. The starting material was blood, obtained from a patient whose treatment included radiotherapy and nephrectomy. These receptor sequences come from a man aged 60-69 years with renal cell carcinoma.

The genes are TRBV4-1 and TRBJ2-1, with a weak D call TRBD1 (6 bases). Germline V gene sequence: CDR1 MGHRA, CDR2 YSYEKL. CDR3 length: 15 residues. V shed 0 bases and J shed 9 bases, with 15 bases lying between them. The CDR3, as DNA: TGCGCCAGCAGCCAAGACCCACAGGGTTTGAGTGAGCAGTTCTTC. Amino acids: CASSQDPQGLSEQFF.

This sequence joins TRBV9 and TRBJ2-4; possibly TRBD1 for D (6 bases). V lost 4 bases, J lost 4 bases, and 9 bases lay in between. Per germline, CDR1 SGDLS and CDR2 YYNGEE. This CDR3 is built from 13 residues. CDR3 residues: CASSSQGKNIQYF. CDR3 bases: TGTGCCAGCAGCTCCCAGGGGAAAAACATTCAGTACTTC.

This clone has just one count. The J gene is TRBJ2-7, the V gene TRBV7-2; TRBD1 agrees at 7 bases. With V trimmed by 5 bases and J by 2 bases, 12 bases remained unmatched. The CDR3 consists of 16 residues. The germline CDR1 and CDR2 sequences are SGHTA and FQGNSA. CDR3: CASSLGQSSLTYEQYF. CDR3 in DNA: TGTGCCAGCAGCCTGGGACAGTCGTCCCTGACCTACGAGCAGTACTTC.

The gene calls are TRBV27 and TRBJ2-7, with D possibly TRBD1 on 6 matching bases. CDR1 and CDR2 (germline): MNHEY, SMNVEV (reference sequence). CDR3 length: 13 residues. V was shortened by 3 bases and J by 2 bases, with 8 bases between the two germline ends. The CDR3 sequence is CASSLQGTYEQYF. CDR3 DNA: TGTGCCAGCAGTTTGCAGGGGACCTACGAGCAGTACTTC.

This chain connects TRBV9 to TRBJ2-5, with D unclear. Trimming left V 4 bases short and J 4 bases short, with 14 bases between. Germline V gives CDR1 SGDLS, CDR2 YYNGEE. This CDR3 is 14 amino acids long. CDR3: CASSPRPNTETQYF. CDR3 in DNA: TGTGCCAGCAGCCCCCGCCCGAACACAGAGACCCAGTACTTC. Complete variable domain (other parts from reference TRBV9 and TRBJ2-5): DSGVTQTPKHLITATGQRVTLRCSPRSGDLSVYWYQQSLDQGLQFLIQYYNGEERAKGNILERFSAQQFPDLHSELNLSSLELGDSALYFCASSPRPNTETQYFGPGTRLLVL.

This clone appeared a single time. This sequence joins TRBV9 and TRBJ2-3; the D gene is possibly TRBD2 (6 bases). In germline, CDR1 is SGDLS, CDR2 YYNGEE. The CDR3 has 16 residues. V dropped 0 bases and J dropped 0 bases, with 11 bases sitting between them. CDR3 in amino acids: CASSVVGGESTDTQYF. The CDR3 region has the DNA TGTGCCAGCAGCGTAGTGGGGGGTGAAAGCACAGATACGCAGTATTTT. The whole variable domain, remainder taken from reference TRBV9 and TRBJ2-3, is DSGVTQTPKHLITATGQRVTLRCSPRSGDLSVYWYQQSLDQGLQFLIQYYNGEERAKGNILERFSAQQFPDLHSELNLSSLELGDSALYFCASSVVGGESTDTQYFGPGTRLTVL.

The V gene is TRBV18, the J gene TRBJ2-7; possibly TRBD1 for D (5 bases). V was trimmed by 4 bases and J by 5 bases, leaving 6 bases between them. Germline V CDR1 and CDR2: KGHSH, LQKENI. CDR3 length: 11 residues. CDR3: CASSRRDEQYF. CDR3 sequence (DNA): TGTGCCAGCTCACGCAGGGACGAGCAGTACTTC.

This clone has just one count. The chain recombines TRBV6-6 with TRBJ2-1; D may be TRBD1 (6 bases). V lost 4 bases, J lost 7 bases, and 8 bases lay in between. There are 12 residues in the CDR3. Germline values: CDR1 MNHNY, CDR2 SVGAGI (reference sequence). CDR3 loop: CASSLRGNEQFF. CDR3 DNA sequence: TGTGCCAGCAGTTTGAGGGGGAATGAGCAGTTCTTC.

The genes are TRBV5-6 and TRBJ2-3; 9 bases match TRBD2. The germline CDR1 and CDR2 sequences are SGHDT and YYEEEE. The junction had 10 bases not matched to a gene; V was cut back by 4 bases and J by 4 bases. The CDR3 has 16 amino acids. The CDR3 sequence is CASSPYLAGAADTQYF. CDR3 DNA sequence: TGTGCCAGCAGCCCCTACTTAGCGGGAGCTGCAGATACGCAGTATTTT.

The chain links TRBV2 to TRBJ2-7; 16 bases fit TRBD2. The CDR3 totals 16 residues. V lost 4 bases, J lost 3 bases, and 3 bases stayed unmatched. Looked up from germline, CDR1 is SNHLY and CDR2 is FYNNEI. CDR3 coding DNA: TGTGCCAGCAGTGGGGGACTAGCGGGAGGGAACTACGAGCAGTACTTC. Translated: CASSGGLAGGNYEQYF. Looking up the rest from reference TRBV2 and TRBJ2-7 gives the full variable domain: EPEVTQTPSHQVTQMGQEVILRCVPISNHLYFYWYRQILGQKVEFLVSFYNNEISEKSEIFDDQFSVERPDGSNFTLKIRSTKLEDSAMYFCASSGGLAGGNYEQYFGPGTRLTVT.

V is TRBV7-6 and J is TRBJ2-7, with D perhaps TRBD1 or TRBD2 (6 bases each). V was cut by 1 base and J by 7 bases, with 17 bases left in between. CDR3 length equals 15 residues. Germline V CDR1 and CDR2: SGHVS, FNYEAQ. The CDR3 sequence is CASSLESGAPFEQYF. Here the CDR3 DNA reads TGTGCCAGCAGCTTAGAATCGGGGGCCCCCTTTGAGCAGTACTTC.

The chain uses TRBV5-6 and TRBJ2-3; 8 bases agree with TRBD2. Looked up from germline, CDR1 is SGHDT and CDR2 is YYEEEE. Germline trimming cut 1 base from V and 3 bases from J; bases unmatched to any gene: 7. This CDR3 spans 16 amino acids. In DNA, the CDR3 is TGTGCCAGCAGCTTGAGGTCCGGGAGGGTGACAGATACGCAGTATTTT. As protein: CASSLRSGRVTDTQYF. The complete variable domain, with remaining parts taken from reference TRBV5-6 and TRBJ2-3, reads DAGVTQSPTHLIKTRGQQVTLRCSPKSGHDTVSWYQQALGQGPQFIFQYYEEEERQRGNFPDRFSGHQFPNYSSELNVNALLLGDSALYLCASSLRSGRVTDTQYFGPGTRLTVL.

The CDR3 region has the DNA TGTGCCAGCAATCTAGCGGGAGCCACCGGGGAGCTGTTTTTT. Translation: CASNLAGATGELFF. This chain joins TRBV2 and TRBJ2-2; 10 nucleotides match TRBD2. Germline loops: CDR1 SNHLY, CDR2 FYNNEI. The CDR3 is made up of 14 amino acids. With V trimmed by 7 bases and J by 4 bases, 3 bases remained unmatched.